This TCR beta chain was sequenced during a study of blood T cell repertoires in COVID-19. Study context: Donors in the United States, Italy and Spain gave samples during acute or convalescent COVID-19. Sources were T cells, B-cell-depleted T cells, or PBMCs; the material itself was cDNA or gDNA.

As originally analysed: Cell counts per sample came from amplifying reference gene primers. Profiled with immunoSEQ multiplex PCR; TCRdb holds only in-frame clones, not every one. The V and J calls and clone size are taken from that table; D and trimming were inferred from the DNA. Of roughly 50,000 clones listed, roughly 85% were seen once; the top ten hold roughly 12%. This CDR3 spans 14 amino acids. CDR1 SGHRS and CDR2 YFSETQ come from the germline V gene. Trimming pared 0 bases from V and 5 bases from J, leaving 12 bases between. The clonotype was recovered from a human donor in a cohort sampled during active COVID-19. The V gene is TRBV5-1, the J gene TRBJ2-7, with D perhaps TRBD2 (5 bases). Sequenced: peripheral blood. CDR3 coding DNA: TGCGCCAGCAGCTTGGGGGTTGCGGAGGACGAGCAGTACTTC. This encodes CASSLGVAEDEQYF.